Given below is one TCR beta chain in context. Given a much more abundant clone one base away, this may be a read error. The data originate from a study of blood T cells in healthy people across ages. A second PCR of roughly 7 to 11 cycles used a sample-barcoded 5' primer and a J-beta primer mix. Each CDR3 protein is one row after TCRdb ran MiXCR on the 5' RACE reads. The table lists 650,000 to 700,000 distinct CDR3 sequences, more than 45% of them singletons, with less than 15% in the top ten. Germline-derived CDR1 and CDR2 are SGHTA and FQGTGA. This CDR3 comprises 13 residues. Isolation of PBMCs gave at least 6.5 million cells per sample.

The source is a woman older than 75 in good health. The sequencing sample was made of blood. The rearrangement joins TRBV7-3 to TRBJ2-1; perhaps TRBD2 as D (5 bases). This CDR3 reads CTSSVGSNNEQFF. CDR3 DNA: TGTACCAGCAGCGTAGGGAGTAACAATGAGCAGTTCTTC. The variable domain in full, completed from reference TRBV7-3 and TRBJ2-1, reads GAGVSQTPSNKVTEKGKYVELRCDPISGHTALYWYRQSLGQGPEFLIYFQGTGAADDSGLPNDRFFAVRPEGSVSTLKIQRTERGDSAVYLCTSSVGSNNEQFFGPGTRLTVL.